The 28 T cell receptor beta chains presented below share a single source sample, sequenced in a study of shared clonotypes between healthy human individuals. Repertoires were generated with immunoSEQ multiplex PCR, while TCRdb's copy carries only in-frame clones and drops some. The profile covers around 720,000 clones, with around four fifths appearing a single time and around 1.7% taken by the ten largest. The sequenced sample was memory CD4+ T cells sorted from blood. As for subset: CD45RA-negative fraction. These receptors came from a woman in her 30s in good health.

Of note for this clone: Other nucleotide sequences from this sample produce the same CDR3. The V gene is TRBV5-1, the J gene TRBJ1-5; the match to TRBD1 covers 9 bases. V was clipped by 4 bases and J by 7 bases; unmatched bases: 3. In germline, CDR1 is SGHRS, CDR2 YFSETQ. This CDR3 contains 13 residues. The CDR3 loop is CASSPDRGQPQHF. The DNA for the CDR3 is TGCGCCAGCAGCCCGGACAGGGGCCAGCCCCAGCATTTT.

The rearrangement uses TRBV21-1 and TRBJ2-3; the D call in the table, TRBD1, was not verified against the DNA. TRBV21-1 is listed as a pseudogene. The CDR3 extends over 18 amino acids. The CDR3 DNA follows: TGTGCCAGCAGCAGAGGGACAGGTCAGAGCGGGAACACAGATACGCAGTATTTT. This gives the protein CASSRGTGQSGNTDTQYF.

The chain couples TRBV30 to TRBJ2-1; the D gene is possibly TRBD2 (5 bases). Trimming took off 4 bases at V and 0 bases at J, with 13 bases between the two ends. Germline lookup yields CDR1 GTSNPN and CDR2 SVGIG (reference sequence). The CDR3 contains 15 residues. The CDR3 bases are TGTGCCTGGATCCCAAGCGGTAGCTCCTACAATGAGCAGTTCTTC. Encoded protein: CAWIPSGSSYNEQFF.

V usage is TRBV15 and J usage is TRBJ2-3; perhaps TRBD2 as D (6 bases). Germline CDR1 and CDR2: LNHNV and YYDKDF (reference sequence). The CDR3 is 18 residues long. The V and J ends lost 0 bases and 5 bases respectively, with 21 bases between them. The CDR3 bases are TGTGCCACCAGCAGAGATGGTAAAGGAGGGAGAGGGCGAGATACGCAGTATTTT. Protein sequence: CATSRDGKGGRGRDTQYF.

V usage is TRBV5-6 and J usage is TRBJ2-3; 7 nucleotides match TRBD1. Per the germline V gene, CDR1 is SGHDT and CDR2 is YYEEEE. Trimming at V came to 2 bases and at J to 4 bases, leaving 7 bases not matched to a gene. The CDR3 is 15 amino acids. CDR3 in DNA: TGTGCCAGCAGCTTCCCACAGGGGTTTTCAGATACGCAGTATTTT. This gives the protein CASSFPQGFSDTQYF.

The CDR3 bases are TGTGCCAGCAGCTTGGATTATTCCGTGAAAAAACTGTTTTTT. It specifies CASSLDYSVKKLFF. The rearrangement joins TRBV5-5 to TRBJ1-4; D unclear. Germline V CDR1 and CDR2: SGHKS, YYEKEE (reference sequence). Trimming left V 0 bases short and J 9 bases short, with 12 bases between. This CDR3 contains 14 residues.

This chain uses TRBV7-9 with TRBJ1-3; D not resolved. The V end lost 5 bases, the J end lost 0 bases, and 14 bases lay between the germline ends. Germline V lookup: CDR1 SEHNR, CDR2 FQNEAQ (reference sequence). This CDR3 comprises 16 residues. The DNA of the CDR3 is TGTGCCAGCAGCCCCCAGTGGAGCTTCTCTGGAAACACCATATATTTT. This sequence encodes CASSPQWSFSGNTIYF.

The V gene is TRBV7-7, the J gene TRBJ1-1; D is undetermined. The V and J ends lost 4 bases and 0 bases respectively, with 9 bases between them. The V gene's germline CDR1 is SSHAT and CDR2 FNYEAQ (reference sequence). The CDR3 spans 14 residues. CDR3 nucleotide sequence: TGTGCCAGCAGCTCGGGGTGTCTGAACACTGAAGCTTTCTTT. This gives the protein CASSSGCLNTEAFF.

The gene calls are TRBV5-1 and TRBJ2-2; D possibly corresponds to TRBD1 (6 bases). V was clipped by 6 bases and J by 0 bases, with 12 bases between them. Germline V gene data show CDR1 as SGHRS and CDR2 as YFSETQ. This CDR3 is built from 15 residues. The CDR3 nucleotides read TGCGCCAGCAACAGGGCTAACCCGAACACCGGGGAGCTGTTTTTT. Its protein is CASNRANPNTGELFF.

The chain combines TRBV29-1 with TRBJ1-1; D perhaps matches TRBD1 (6 bases). The CDR3 has 14 residues. The V gene's germline CDR1 is SQVTM and CDR2 ANQGSEA. Trimming removed 6 bases at V and 5 bases at J, with 19 bases between. The CDR3 region is CSVGGATGGTEAFF. DNA for the CDR3: TGCAGCGTGGGGGGGGCCACAGGTGGAACTGAAGCTTTCTTT. Full variable domain (outside the CDR3, taken from reference TRBV29-1 and TRBJ1-1): SAVISQKPSRDICQRGTSLTIQCQVDSQVTMMFWYRQQPGQSLTLIATANQGSEATYESGFVIDKFPISRPNLTFSTLTVSNMSPEDSSIYLCSVGGATGGTEAFFGQGTRLTVV.

The rearrangement uses TRBV11-2 and TRBJ2-1; D remains ambiguous. Trimming took 2 bases from V and 2 from J, leaving 10 bases between them. The CDR3 has 15 residues. Germline values: CDR1 SGHAT, CDR2 FQNNGV. The CDR3 here is CASSLSADPYNEQFF. CDR3 DNA sequence: TGTGCCAGCAGCTTATCGGCGGACCCCTACAATGAGCAGTTCTTC.

This chain joins TRBV29-1 and TRBJ1-6, with a possible D match to TRBD1 (6 bases). The CDR3 runs to 13 residues. With 5 bases removed from V and 7 bases from J, the gap between germline ends came to 12 bases. The germline V gene encodes CDR1 SQVTM and CDR2 ANQGSEA. CDR3 region: CSVQQGRNSPLHF. The CDR3 bases are TGCAGCGTTCAACAGGGCCGCAATTCACCCCTCCACTTT.

V and J are TRBV30 and TRBJ1-2; 7 nucleotides line up with TRBD1. The CDR3 spans 12 residues. CDR1 and CDR2 from the germline V gene are GTSNPN and SVGIG (reference sequence). V lost 3 bases and J lost 11; bases outside the gene matches: 9. As DNA, the CDR3 is TGTGCCTGGAGCCGTCGACAGGGCAAGTACACCTTC. Its translation is CAWSRRQGKYTF.

The gene calls are TRBV19 and TRBJ2-7, with D possibly TRBD2 on 6 matching bases. Trimming removed 6 bases from V and 2 bases from J, with 17 bases in between. The CDR3 contains 15 residues. The germline V gene encodes CDR1 LNHDA and CDR2 SQIVND (reference sequence). CDR3 nucleotide sequence: TGTGCCAGTAGCCCTCGGGGGACGGACCCCTACGAGCAGTACTTC. It translates to CASSPRGTDPYEQYF. Filled out from reference TRBV19 and TRBJ2-7, the complete variable domain reads DGGITQSPKYLFRKEGQNVTLSCEQNLNHDAMYWYRQDPGQGLRLIYYSQIVNDFQKGDIAEGYSVSREKKESFPLTVTSAQKNPTAFYLCASSPRGTDPYEQYFGPGTRLTVT.

The J gene is TRBJ2-5, the V gene TRBV28, with TRBD1 matching 7 bases. Trimming at V came to 6 bases and at J to 5 bases, leaving 15 bases not matched to a gene. The CDR3 has 16 amino acids. Germline-derived CDR1 and CDR2 are MDHEN and SYDVKM. CDR3 DNA: TGTGCCAGCAGCCCATCGGACAGGCCCTTGGTGGAGACCCAGTACTTC. It codes for CASSPSDRPLVETQYF.

Of note for this clone: The same CDR3 arises from other DNA sequences in this sample as well. The chain employs TRBV5-1 and TRBJ1-5; D uncertain. The length of the CDR3 is 15 residues. Trimming pared 5 bases from V and 4 bases from J, leaving 16 bases between. The germline V gene encodes CDR1 SGHRS and CDR2 YFSETQ. The CDR3: CASSPDGSSNQPQHF. CDR3 DNA: TGCGCCAGCAGTCCTGACGGAAGCTCGAATCAGCCCCAGCATTTT.

This clone was recorded only once. J is TRBJ2-3 and V is TRBV7-9; 10 positions agree with TRBD1. The CDR3 runs to 16 residues. Germline CDR1 and CDR2: SEHNR and FQNEAQ (reference sequence). Trimming at V came to 1 base and at J to 4 bases, leaving 5 bases not matched to a gene. As DNA, the CDR3 is TGTGCCAGCAGCTTAGGAGGGGGACAGGGGCCAGATACGCAGTATTTT. As protein: CASSLGGGQGPDTQYF. The variable domain in full, with the rest retrieved from reference TRBV7-9 and TRBJ2-3, is DTGVSQNPRHKITKRGQNVTFRCDPISEHNRLYWYRQTLGQGPEFLTYFQNEAQLEKSRLLSDRFSAERPKGSFSTLEIQRTEQGDSAMYLCASSLGGGQGPDTQYFGPGTRLTVL.

Comments on this clone: The same CDR3 is also encoded by other DNA sequences in this sample. The gene calls are TRBV5-1 and TRBJ2-2, with D unresolved. Trimming removed 0 bases at V and 1 base at J, with 7 bases between. The CDR3 runs to 15 residues. Germline values: CDR1 SGHRS, CDR2 YFSETQ. The CDR3: CASSLEVGNTGELFF. As DNA, the CDR3 is TGCGCCAGCAGCTTGGAGGTAGGGAACACCGGGGAGCTGTTTTTT.

The chain combines TRBV6-4 with TRBJ2-1; D tentatively fits TRBD1 or TRBD2 (5 bases each). V dropped 6 bases and J dropped 2 bases, with 8 bases sitting between them. Germline V gene lookup returns CDR1 MRHNA and CDR2 SNTAGT. The CDR3 is 13 residues long. Here the CDR3 DNA reads TGTGCCAGCAGCAGGGAGCCCTACAATGAGCAGTTCTTC. It yields the protein CASSREPYNEQFF.

V is TRBV27 and J is TRBJ2-7, with 8 positions matching TRBD1. Trimming took 5 bases from V and 6 from J; bases not matched to a gene: 9. Germline loops: CDR1 MNHEY, CDR2 SMNVEV (reference sequence). The CDR3 loop spans 14 amino acids. This chain's CDR3 is CASSPLDRESEQYF. For the CDR3, the DNA is TGTGCCAGCAGTCCCCTGGACAGGGAAAGCGAGCAGTACTTC.

With regard to this clone: This sample includes further DNA sequences coding for the same CDR3. The V gene is TRBV4-1, the J gene TRBJ2-7, with 7 positions matching TRBD2. V lost 0 bases, J lost 2 bases, and 4 bases stayed unmatched. Germline assignment: CDR1 MGHRA and CDR2 YSYEKL. This CDR3 has 15 amino acids. The CDR3 bases are TGCGCCAGCAGCCAAGATCTCGCGGGAGCCTACGAGCAGTACTTC. This translates into CASSQDLAGAYEQYF.

The V gene is TRBV19, the J gene TRBJ1-1; 7 bases line up with TRBD1. The J segment lost 2 bases and the V segment lost 1 base, leaving 7 bases of the junction unmatched. CDR1 is LNHDA and CDR2 is SQIVND in the germline V gene (reference sequence). The CDR3 has 16 residues. CDR3 in amino acids: CASSIVPTGANTEAFF. The CDR3 coding sequence is TGTGCCAGTAGTATAGTCCCCACAGGGGCTAACACTGAAGCTTTCTTT.

This clone was seen at least ten times. The chain links TRBV5-5 to TRBJ1-5; TRBD1 agrees at 9 bases. From germline, CDR1 is SGHKS and CDR2 YYEKEE (reference sequence). V shed 0 bases and J 7 bases; nucleotides not matched to a gene: 2. This CDR3 is 14 amino acids long. As DNA, the CDR3 is TGTGCCAGCAGCTTGGAACAGGGGGCCCAGCCCCAGCATTTT. It translates to CASSLEQGAQPQHF.

This rearrangement joins TRBV5-1 to TRBJ2-1; D gene ambiguous. This CDR3 spans 13 amino acids. Germline V gene lookup returns CDR1 SGHRS and CDR2 YFSETQ. The V and J ends lost 0 bases and 10 bases respectively, with 11 bases between them. The CDR3 spells CASSLGEIPEQFF. The CDR3 coding sequence is TGCGCCAGCAGCTTGGGTGAAATCCCCGAGCAGTTCTTC.

The chain employs TRBV4-1 and TRBJ2-5; D not certain. Germline CDR1 MGHRA, CDR2 YSYEKL. The CDR3 is made up of 17 amino acids. With 3 bases removed from V and 0 bases from J, the gap between germline ends came to 17 bases. The CDR3 region has the DNA TGCGCCAGCAGCCACCCGAGGCACAGATCCTACCAAGAGACCCAGTACTTC. Encoded protein: CASSHPRHRSYQETQYF.

The chain couples TRBV23-1 to TRBJ2-6, with a tentative D call TRBD2 (6 bases). TRBV23-1 is treated as an ORF (open reading frame) with a function not yet certain. The CDR3 is made up of 17 amino acids. V lost 2 bases to trimming and J lost 1 base, with 12 bases between them. As DNA, the CDR3 is TGCGCCAGCAGTCAACAGGGAGGATCTTCTGGGGCCAACGTCCTGACTTTC. Translated, it gives CASSQQGGSSGANVLTF.

The rearrangement links TRBV4-1 to TRBJ1-5; 8 bases map to TRBD1. From germline, CDR1 is MGHRA and CDR2 YSYEKL. Trimming at V came to 3 bases and at J to 6 bases, leaving 13 bases not matched to a gene. The CDR3 is 17 amino acids. The CDR3: CASSHPARDRLSQPQHF. CDR3 in DNA: TGCGCCAGCAGCCATCCCGCACGGGACAGGCTTTCTCAGCCCCAGCATTTT.

This clone was seen only a few times. The chain links TRBV21-1 to TRBJ2-1; no check of the table's D call, TRBD2, against the DNA was made. TRBV21-1 is a pseudogene locus. This CDR3 comprises 14 residues. The CDR3 DNA reads as TGTGCCAGCAGCAACCCCACTAGCGGGAGTTATTCGTTCTTC. This codes for CASSNPTSGSYSFF.